Listed below are T cell receptor beta chains from one sample, sequenced in a study of technical replicates of blood from several donors. Here immunoSEQ multiplex PCR was the method, and the copy in TCRdb shows in-frame clones only, minus some. The repertoire holds more than 90,000 clones, with 90% to 95% as singletons. Material: T cells isolated from PBMCs. The receptors were gathered from a human donor in good health. Both conserved end residues are part of each CDR3. D genes are given only for firm matches. Size values are once, few and many counts, or a class for expanded clones, and some rows have none.

j_gene: TRBJ2-1; d_gene: TRBD2; v_gene: TRBV7-3; abundance: -; CDR3nt: TGTGCCAGCAGCTCCAAGCCTTCCACTAGCGGCTTATACAATGAGCAGTTCTTC; CDR3aa: CASSSKPSTSGLYNEQFF
j_gene: TRBJ1-2; d_gene: TRBD1; v_gene: TRBV6-5; abundance: -; CDR3nt: TGTGCCAGCAGTTACTCCGAAACAGGGGGCGGCTACACCTTC; CDR3aa: CASSYSETGGGYTF
j_gene: TRBJ2-1; d_gene: TRBD2; v_gene: TRBV19; abundance: -; CDR3nt: TGTGCCAGTAGGGGACTATCTTACAATGAGCAGTTCTTC; CDR3aa: CASRGLSYNEQFF
j_gene: TRBJ2-2; d_gene: -; v_gene: TRBV11-3; abundance: -; CDR3nt: TGTGCCAGCAGCTTAGAAGGCCGGGTCACCGGGGAGCTGTTTTTT; CDR3aa: CASSLEGRVTGELFF
j_gene: TRBJ1-4; d_gene: -; v_gene: TRBV6-5; abundance: once; CDR3nt: TGTGCCAGCAGTTACTTCGGAGATACTAATGAAAAACTGTTTTTT; CDR3aa: CASSYFGDTNEKLFF
j_gene: TRBJ1-4; d_gene: -; v_gene: TRBV11-3; abundance: -; CDR3nt: TGTGCCAGCAGCTTACAGTTTAATGAAAAACTGTTTTTT; CDR3aa: CASSLQFNEKLFF
j_gene: TRBJ1-1; d_gene: -; v_gene: TRBV7-3; abundance: -; CDR3nt: TGTGCCAGCAGCTTAAACGGGCAGGGGCAGACTGAAGCTTTCTTT; CDR3aa: CASSLNGQGQTEAFF
j_gene: TRBJ2-1; d_gene: TRBD2; v_gene: TRBV7-2; abundance: -; CDR3nt: TGTGCCAGCAGCTTCCCCTTAGCGGGACCCCTCTACAATGAGCAGTTCTTC; CDR3aa: CASSFPLAGPLYNEQFF
j_gene: TRBJ1-2; d_gene: -; v_gene: TRBV9; abundance: -; CDR3nt: TGTGCCAGCAGCGTGGACAGTATAGATGGCTACACCTTC; CDR3aa: CASSVDSIDGYTF
j_gene: TRBJ2-2; d_gene: -; v_gene: TRBV18; abundance: -; CDR3nt: TGTGCCAGCTCACCGGTGGGCTTCGACACCGGGGAGCTGTTTTTT; CDR3aa: CASSPVGFDTGELFF
j_gene: TRBJ1-2; d_gene: -; v_gene: TRBV6-5; abundance: -; CDR3nt: TGTGCCAGCAGTTACGCCAGGAACTATGGCTACACCTTC; CDR3aa: CASSYARNYGYTF
j_gene: TRBJ2-5; d_gene: TRBD1; v_gene: TRBV30; abundance: -; CDR3nt: TGTGCCTGGAGGACAGGGACAGCATACCAAGAGACCCAGTACTTC; CDR3aa: CAWRTGTAYQETQYF
j_gene: TRBJ2-3; d_gene: -; v_gene: TRBV5-1; abundance: -; CDR3nt: TGCGCCAGCAGATCTTCCGGGGTGGCCACAGATACGCAGTATTTT; CDR3aa: CASRSSGVATDTQYF
j_gene: TRBJ2-7; d_gene: TRBD2; v_gene: TRBV7-8; abundance: -; CDR3nt: TGTGCCAGCAGCCAATTAGCGGGGAGGGTCGCCGAGCAGTACTTC; CDR3aa: CASSQLAGRVAEQYF